This TCR beta chain comes out of a study of T-cell memory formation after mild COVID-19 (dated by TCRdb to the early 2020s). Describing the broader study: TCR sequence clusters from the two donors were largely donor specific. Longitudinal TCRalpha and TCRbeta repertoire sequencing tracked T-cell clones expanding and contracting after mild COVID-19 in two donors. Two young, previously healthy adult volunteers, one female and one male, were included in the cohort.

For sequencing, an Illumina NovaSeq 6000 was employed. cDNA libraries for TCRalpha and TCRbeta were prepared by 5'RACE using constant-segment primers, with sample barcodes and unique molecular identifiers added. Trizol reagent was used to extract RNA from every sample. The libraries were amplified in two PCR steps, and the second step added a second sample barcode and Illumina TruSeq adapters. Libraries were sequenced on an Illumina NovaSeq with 2 x 150 bp paired-end reads. The authors processed their data as follows. Reads were demultiplexed and collapsed into UMI-guided consensus sequences with migec v1.2.7. Using mixcr v2.1.11, UMI consensuses were aligned to TRA and TRB V and J templates and then assembled into clonotypes. Expanded or contracted clonotypes were those called significant by both edgeR and NoisET, with noise models trained on biological replicates. For edgeR calls, a false discovery rate-adjusted p below 0.01 and a log2 fold-change threshold of 1 were applied. As an exploratory analysis of dynamics, max-normalized trajectories of the 1000 most abundant clonotypes were examined with PCA combined with hierarchical clustering. Each responding clone was given a CD4 or CD8 phenotype based on the CD4+ and CD8+ repertoires, which had been sequenced separately. TCRdb reran the public reads through fastp at Q25 and MiXCR, keeping productive beta chains. Each CDR3 protein appears once, grouped with its most common genes and DNA. The V and J calls follow TCRdb's processing rather than the paper's. The table for this sample lists 100,000 or so distinct CDR3 sequences; over 8.5% of them were counted only once. The ten largest account for 40% of the sample.

PBMCs were isolated by Ficoll-Paque density gradient centrifugation. CDR1 MNHEY and CDR2 SVGAGI are derived from the germline V gene. V loses 6 bases of germline sequence and J loses 6 bases, and the interval between the two ends is 9 bases. Its CDR3 holds 12 amino acids, cysteine through phenylalanine. Here the CDR3 DNA is all that survives: 36 bases in frame from base 1. Results and caveats for the whole study, not just this receptor: Contracting CD4+ clones were located mainly in the CM and EM memory subsets, whereas CD8+ clones were found to be enriched in EMRA. The detection of some responding clones in pre-infection memory suggests that pre-existing cross-reactive memory T cells joined the SARS-CoV-2 response. From day 15 to 85, contracting clones showed balanced CD4/CD8 phenotypes, whereas a second wave of clones that expanded from day 15 to 37 leaned towards CD4+. SARS-CoV-2 specificity of the second-wave clones peaking on day 37 was not confirmed. Only a couple of mild cases were covered in the study, and larger cohorts including severe cases with pre-infection samples were considered necessary.

This clonotype was observed many times. Its antigen is unknown. The sample holds no much larger clone one base away, and base qualities are not on file. The source is a man aged 18 to 35 who had mild COVID-19 (a few samples of this study predate the infection). The sample titles of this study are shuffled in the database, so cell type and time point are left out; the donor was told from shared clones. Recombination connected TRBV6-5 to TRBJ2-1, and the D gene may be TRBD2, 6 bases matching. Sequencing was done on a sample of PBMCs or a T cell subset sorted from them (not recorded which). The DNA sequence follows: TGTGCCAGCAGCACACTAGCCAATGAGCAGTTCTTC. Translated, it gives CASSTLANEQFF.